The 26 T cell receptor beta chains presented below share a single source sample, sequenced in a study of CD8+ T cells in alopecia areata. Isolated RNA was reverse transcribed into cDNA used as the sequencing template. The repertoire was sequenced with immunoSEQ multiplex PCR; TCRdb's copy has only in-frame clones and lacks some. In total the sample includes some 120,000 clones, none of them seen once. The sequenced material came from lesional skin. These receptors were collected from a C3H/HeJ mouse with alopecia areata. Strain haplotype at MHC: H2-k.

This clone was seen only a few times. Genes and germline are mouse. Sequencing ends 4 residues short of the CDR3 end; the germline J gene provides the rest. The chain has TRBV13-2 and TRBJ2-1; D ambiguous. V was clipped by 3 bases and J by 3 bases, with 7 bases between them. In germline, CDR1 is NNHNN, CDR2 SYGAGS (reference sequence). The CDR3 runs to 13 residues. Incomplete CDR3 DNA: TGTGCCAGCGGTGCGACTATCTATGCT. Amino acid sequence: CASGATIYA. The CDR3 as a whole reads CASGATIYAEQFF.

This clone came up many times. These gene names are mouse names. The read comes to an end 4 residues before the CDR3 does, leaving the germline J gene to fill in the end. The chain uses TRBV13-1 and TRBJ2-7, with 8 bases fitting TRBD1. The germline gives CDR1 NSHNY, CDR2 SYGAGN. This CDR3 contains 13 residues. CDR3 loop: CASSDADRDEQYF. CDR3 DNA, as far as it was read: TGTGCCAGCAGTGATGCGGACAGGGAT.

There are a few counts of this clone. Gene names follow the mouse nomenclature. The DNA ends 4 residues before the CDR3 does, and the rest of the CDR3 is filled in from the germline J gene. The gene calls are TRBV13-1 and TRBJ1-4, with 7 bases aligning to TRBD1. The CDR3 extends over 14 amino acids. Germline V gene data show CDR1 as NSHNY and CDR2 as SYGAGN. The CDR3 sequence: CASSDRQGGERLFF. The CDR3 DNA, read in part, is TGTGCCAGCAGTGATCGACAGGGCGGCGAA.

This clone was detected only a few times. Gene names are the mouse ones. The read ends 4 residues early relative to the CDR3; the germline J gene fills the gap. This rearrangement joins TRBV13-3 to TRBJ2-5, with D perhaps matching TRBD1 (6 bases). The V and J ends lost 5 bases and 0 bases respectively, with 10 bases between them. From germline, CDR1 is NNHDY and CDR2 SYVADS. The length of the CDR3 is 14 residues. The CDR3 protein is CASRSGQNQDTQYF. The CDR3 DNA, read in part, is TGTGCCAGCAGGTCGGGACAAAACCAAGAC. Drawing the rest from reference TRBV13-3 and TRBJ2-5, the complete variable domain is EAAVTQSPRSKVAVTGGKVTLSCHQTNNHDYMYWYRQDTGHGLRLIHYSYVADSTEKGDIPDGYKASRPSQENFSLILELASLSQTAVYFCASRSGQNQDTQYFGPGTRLLVL.

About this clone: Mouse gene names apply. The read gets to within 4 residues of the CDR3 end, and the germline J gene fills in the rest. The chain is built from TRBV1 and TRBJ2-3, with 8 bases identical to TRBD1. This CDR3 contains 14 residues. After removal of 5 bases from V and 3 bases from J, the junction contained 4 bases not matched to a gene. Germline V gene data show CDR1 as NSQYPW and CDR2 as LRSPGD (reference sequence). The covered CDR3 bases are TGCACCTGCAGTCGACAGGGGAGGGCAGAA. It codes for CTCSRQGRAE. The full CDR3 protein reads CTCSRQGRAETLYF.

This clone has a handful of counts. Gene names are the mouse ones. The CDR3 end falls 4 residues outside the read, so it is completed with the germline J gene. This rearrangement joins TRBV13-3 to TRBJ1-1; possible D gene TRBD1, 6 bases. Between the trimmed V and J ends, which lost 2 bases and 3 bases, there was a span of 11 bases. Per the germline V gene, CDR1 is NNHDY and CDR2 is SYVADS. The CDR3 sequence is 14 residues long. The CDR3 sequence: CASSEGGEDTEVFF. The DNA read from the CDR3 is TGTGCCAGCAGTGAGGGGGGCGAGGACACA.

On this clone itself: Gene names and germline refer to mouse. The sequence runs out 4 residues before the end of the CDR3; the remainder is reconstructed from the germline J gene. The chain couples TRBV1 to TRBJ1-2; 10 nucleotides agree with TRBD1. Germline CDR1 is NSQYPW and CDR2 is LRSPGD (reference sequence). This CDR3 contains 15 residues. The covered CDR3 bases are TGCACCTGCAGTGCAGTCCGGGACAGGGGTTCC. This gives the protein CTCSAVRDRGS. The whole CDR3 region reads CTCSAVRDRGSDYTF.

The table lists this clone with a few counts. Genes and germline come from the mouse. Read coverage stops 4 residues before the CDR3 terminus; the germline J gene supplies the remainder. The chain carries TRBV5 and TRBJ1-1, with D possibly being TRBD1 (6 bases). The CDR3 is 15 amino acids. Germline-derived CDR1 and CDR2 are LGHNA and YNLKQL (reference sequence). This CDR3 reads CASSLRLGGRGEVFF. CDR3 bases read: TGTGCCAGCAGCCTTCGACTGGGGGGGCGCGGA.

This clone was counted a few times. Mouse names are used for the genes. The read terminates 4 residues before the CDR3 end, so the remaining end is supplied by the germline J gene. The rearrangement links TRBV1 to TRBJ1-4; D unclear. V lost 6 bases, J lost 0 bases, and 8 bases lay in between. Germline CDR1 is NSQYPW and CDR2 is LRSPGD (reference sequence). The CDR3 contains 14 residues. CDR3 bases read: TGCACCTGCAGAGACACATTTTCCAACGAA. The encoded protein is CTCRDTFSNE. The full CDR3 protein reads CTCRDTFSNERLFF.

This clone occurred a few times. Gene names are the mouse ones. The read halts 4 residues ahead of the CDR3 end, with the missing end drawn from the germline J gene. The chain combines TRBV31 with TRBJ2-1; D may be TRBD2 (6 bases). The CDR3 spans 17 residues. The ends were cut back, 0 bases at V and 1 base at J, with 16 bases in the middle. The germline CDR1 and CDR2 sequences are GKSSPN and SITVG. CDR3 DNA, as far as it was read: TGTGCCTGGAGTCTAGGTCTGGGTGGGGGAAACTATGCT. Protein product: CAWSLGLGGGNYA. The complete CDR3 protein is CAWSLGLGGGNYAEQFF.

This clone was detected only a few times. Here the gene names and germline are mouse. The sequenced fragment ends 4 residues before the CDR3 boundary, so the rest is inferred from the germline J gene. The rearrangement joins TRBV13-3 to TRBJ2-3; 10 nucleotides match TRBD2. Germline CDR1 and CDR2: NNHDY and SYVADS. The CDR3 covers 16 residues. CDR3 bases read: TGTGCCAGCAGTGAACGGCTGGGGGGGCTGGTAGAA. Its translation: CASSERLGGLVE. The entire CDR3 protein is CASSERLGGLVETLYF.

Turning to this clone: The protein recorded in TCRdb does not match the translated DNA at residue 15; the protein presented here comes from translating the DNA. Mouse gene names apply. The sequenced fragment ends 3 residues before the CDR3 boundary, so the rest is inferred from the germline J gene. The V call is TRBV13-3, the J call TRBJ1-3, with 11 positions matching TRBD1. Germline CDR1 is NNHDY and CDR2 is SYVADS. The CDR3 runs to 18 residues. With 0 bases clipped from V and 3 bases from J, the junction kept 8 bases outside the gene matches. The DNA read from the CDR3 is TGTGCCAGCAGTGATGCTCTCGGACAGGGGGCGCTTGGAAATACG. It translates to CASSDALGQGALGNT. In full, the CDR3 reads CASSDALGQGALGNTLYF.

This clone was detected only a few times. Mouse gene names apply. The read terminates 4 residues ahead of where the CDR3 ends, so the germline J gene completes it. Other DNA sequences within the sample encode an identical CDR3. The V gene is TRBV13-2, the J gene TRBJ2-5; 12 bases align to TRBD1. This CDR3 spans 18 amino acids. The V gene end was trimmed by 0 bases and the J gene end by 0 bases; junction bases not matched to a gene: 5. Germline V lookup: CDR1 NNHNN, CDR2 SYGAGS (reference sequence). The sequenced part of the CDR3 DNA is TGTGCCAGCGGTGATGCCGGGACAGGGGGCTTTAACCAAGAC. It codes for CASGDAGTGGFNQD. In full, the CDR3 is CASGDAGTGGFNQDTQYF.

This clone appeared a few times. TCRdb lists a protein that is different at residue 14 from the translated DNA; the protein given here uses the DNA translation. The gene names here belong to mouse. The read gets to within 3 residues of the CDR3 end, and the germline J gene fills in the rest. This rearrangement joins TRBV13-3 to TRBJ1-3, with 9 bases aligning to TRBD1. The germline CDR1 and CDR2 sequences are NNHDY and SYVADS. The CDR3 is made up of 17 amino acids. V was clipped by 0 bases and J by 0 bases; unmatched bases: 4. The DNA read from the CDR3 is TGTGCCAGCAGTGATGTGGACAGGGGACATTCTGGAAATACG. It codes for CASSDVDRGHSGNT. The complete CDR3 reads CASSDVDRGHSGNTLYF.

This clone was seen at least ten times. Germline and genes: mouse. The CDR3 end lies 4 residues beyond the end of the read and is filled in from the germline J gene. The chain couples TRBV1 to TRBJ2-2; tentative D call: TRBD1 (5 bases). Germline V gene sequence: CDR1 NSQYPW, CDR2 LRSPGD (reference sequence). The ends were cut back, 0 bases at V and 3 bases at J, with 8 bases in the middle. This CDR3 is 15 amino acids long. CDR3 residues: CTCSAERGHTGQLYF. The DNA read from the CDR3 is TGCACCTGCAGTGCAGAAAGGGGTCACACCGGG.

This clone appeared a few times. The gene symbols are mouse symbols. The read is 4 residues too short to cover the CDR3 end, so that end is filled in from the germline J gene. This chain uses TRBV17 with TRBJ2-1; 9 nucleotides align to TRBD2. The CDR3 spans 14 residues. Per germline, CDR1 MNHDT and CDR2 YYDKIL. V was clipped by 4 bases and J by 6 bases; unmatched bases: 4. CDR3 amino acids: CASSKNWGVAEQFF. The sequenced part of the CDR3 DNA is TGTGCTAGCAGTAAGAACTGGGGGGTTGCT.

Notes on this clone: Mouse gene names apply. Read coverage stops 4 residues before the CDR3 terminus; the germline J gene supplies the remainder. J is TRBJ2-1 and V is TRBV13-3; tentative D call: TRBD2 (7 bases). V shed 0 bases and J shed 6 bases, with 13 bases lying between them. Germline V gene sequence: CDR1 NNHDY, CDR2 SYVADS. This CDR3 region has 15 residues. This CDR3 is CASSDGGALFAEQFF. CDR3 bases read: TGTGCCAGCAGTGATGGGGGGGCGCTTTTTGCT.

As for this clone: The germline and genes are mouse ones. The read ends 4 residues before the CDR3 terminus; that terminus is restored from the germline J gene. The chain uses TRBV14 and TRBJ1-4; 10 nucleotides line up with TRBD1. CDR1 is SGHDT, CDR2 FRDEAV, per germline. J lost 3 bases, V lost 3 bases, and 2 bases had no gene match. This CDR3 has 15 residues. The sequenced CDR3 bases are TGTGCCAGCAGTTCGGACAGGGGGACCAACGAA. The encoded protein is CASSSDRGTNE. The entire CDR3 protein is CASSSDRGTNERLFF.

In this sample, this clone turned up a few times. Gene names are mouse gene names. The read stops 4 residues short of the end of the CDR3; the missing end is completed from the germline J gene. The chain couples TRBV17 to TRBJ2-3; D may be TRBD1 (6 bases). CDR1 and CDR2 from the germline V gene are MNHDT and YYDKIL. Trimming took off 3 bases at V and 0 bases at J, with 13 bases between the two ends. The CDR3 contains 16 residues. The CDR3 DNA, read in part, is TGTGCTAGCAGTAGGGTCGGGACAACTAGTGCAGAA. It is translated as CASSRVGTTSAE. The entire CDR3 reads CASSRVGTTSAETLYF.

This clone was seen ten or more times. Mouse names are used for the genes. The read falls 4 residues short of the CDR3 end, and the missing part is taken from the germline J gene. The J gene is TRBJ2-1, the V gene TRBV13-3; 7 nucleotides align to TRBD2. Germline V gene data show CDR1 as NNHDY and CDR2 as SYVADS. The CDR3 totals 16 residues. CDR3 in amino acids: CASSDAYGGKRAEQFF. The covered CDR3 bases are TGTGCCAGCAGTGATGCATATGGGGGGAAGAGGGCT.

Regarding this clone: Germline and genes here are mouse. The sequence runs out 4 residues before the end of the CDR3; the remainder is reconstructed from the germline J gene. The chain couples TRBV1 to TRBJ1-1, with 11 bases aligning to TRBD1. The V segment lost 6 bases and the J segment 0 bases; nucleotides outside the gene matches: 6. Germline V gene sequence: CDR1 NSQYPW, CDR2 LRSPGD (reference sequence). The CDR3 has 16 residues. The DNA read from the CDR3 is TGCACCTGCAGCGGCGGGACAGGGGGGACAAACACA. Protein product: CTCSGGTGGTNT. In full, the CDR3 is CTCSGGTGGTNTEVFF.

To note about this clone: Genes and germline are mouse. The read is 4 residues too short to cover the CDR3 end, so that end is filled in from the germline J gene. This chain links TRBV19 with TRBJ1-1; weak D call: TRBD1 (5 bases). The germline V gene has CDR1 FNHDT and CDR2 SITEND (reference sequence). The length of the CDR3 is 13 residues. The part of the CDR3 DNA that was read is TGTGCCAGCAGTATACTACCTACAGGA. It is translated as CASSILPTG. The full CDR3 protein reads CASSILPTGEVFF.

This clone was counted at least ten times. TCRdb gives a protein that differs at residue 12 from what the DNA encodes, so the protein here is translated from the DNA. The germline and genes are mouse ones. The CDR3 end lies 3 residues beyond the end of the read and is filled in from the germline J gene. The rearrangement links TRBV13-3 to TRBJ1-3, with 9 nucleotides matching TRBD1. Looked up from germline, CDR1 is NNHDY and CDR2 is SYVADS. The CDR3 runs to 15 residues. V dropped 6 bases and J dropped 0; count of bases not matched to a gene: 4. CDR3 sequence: CASTGDRVSGNTLYF. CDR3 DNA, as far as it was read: TGTGCCAGCACCGGGGACAGGGTTTCTGGAAATACG.

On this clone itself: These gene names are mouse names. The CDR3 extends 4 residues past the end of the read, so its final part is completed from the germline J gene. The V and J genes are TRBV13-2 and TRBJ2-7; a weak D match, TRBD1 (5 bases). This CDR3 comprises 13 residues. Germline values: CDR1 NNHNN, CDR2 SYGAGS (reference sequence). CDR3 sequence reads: CASGDIDRYEQYF. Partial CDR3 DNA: TGTGCCAGCGGTGATATAGACAGATAT.

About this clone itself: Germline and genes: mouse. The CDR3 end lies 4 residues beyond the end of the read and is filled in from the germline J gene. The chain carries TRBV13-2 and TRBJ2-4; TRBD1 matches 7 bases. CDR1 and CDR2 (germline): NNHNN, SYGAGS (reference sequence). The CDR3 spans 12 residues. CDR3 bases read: TGTGCCAGCGGACCGGGACAGAAC. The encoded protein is CASGPGQN. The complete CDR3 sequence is CASGPGQNTLYF.

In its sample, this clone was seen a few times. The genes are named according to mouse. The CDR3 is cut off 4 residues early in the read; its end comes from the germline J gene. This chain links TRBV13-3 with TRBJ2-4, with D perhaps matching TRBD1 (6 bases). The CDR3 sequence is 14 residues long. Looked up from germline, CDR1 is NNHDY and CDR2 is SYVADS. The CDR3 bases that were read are TGTGCCAGCAGTGATGCAACAGGGAGGAAC. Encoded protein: CASSDATGRN. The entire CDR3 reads CASSDATGRNTLYF.